This TCR beta chain was observed in a study of T cells after yellow fever vaccination. Worth noting for this clonotype: Its specificity is not known.

Findings and limits, study-wide: FACS-sorted repertoires could harbor abundant contaminating bulk-population clonotypes. Reappearing after the booster were most of the clones from primary vaccination (about 96% CD4, 85% to 90% CD8).

TCRdb used MiXCR to reprocess the 5' RACE reads, holding one entry per CDR3 protein. The sample carries some 550,000 distinct CDR3 sequences, about a fifth recorded once. The CDR3 covers 16 residues. Trimming pared 0 bases from V and 5 bases from J, leaving 16 bases between. Germline CDR1 reads MNHEY; CDR2 reads SVGAGI. This receptor was taken from a young man who received the YFV17D yellow fever vaccine. The sequences come from PBMCs, collected 15 days after the yellow fever booster vaccination. This rearrangement joins TRBV6-5 to TRBJ2-5; D may correspond to TRBD1 or TRBD2 (6 bases each). The CDR3 region is CASSYSGGYGLETQYF. CDR3 DNA sequence: TGTGCCAGCAGTTACTCAGGGGGGTACGGGCTGGAGACCCAGTACTTC.